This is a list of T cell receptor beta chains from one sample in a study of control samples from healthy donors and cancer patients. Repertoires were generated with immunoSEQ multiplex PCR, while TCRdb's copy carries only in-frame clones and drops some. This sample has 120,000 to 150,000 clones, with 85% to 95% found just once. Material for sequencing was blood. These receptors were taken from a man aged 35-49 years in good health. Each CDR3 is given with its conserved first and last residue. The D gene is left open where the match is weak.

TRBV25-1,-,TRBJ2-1,CASSETWTYNEQFF
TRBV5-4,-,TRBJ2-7,CASSLNEKGFHEQYF
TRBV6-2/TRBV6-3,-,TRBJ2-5,CASSYWDGQETQYF
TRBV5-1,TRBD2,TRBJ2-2,CASSTGTRQFGELFF
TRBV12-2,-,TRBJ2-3,CASRLDPRQGDTDTQYF
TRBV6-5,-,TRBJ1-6,CASMGTGYNSPLHF
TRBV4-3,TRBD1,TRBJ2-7,CASSYRQGSSYEQYF
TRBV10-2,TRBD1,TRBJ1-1,CASSERTGGTEAFF
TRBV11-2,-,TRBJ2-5,CASSLVARSNQETQYF
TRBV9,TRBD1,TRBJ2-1,CASSVGTGEGNEQFF
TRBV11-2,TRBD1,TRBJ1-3,CASSRPGQGGNTIYF
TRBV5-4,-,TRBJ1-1,CASSWGRNTEAFF
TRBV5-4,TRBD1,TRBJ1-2,CASSSPGQGYGYTF
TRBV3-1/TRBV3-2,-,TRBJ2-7,CASSQGKGGPSYEQYF
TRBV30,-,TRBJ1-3,CAWDSPTGNTIYF
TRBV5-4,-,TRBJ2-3,CASSSYRAPLPDTQYF
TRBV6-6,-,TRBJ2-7,CASSYNPGFYEQYF
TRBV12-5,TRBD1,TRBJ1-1,CATGQGVVNTEAFF
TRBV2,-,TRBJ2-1,CASSVEAILEQFF
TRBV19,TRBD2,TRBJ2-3,CASSIASGASTDTQYF
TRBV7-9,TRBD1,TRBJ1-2,CASSLGTGGSGYTF
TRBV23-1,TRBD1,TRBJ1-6,CASSPTDRFNSPLHF
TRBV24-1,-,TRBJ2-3,CATGNIADTQYF
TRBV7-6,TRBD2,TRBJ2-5,CASSVGLVGQETQYF
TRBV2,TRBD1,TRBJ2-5,CASSDQQGEGTQYF
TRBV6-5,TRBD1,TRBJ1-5,CASSSQGRSQPQHF
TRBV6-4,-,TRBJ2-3,CASSESARLRADTQYF